This TCR beta chain appears in the sequencing data of a study of T-cell reconstitution after alpha-beta-depleted transplantation in children. This clonotype was found many times. TCRbeta library preparation incorporated unique molecular identifiers. TCRdb re-analysed the PCR reads in MiXCR, keeping a single row per CDR3 protein. The sample yields nearly 200,000 distinct CDR3 sequences, approximately 6% seen once. This CDR3 has 18 residues. The source was PBMCs, collected before TCRalphabeta/CD19-depleted stem cell transplant. The sequence came from a girl under three years old with combined immunodeficiency, due to receive a stem cell transplant. The rearrangement uses TRBV21-1 and TRBJ2-3; the table's D call TRBD2 went unverified against the DNA. TRBV21-1 is described as a pseudogene. CDR3 loop: CASSNWTSGSANTDTQYF. CDR3 DNA: TGTGCCAGCAGCAACTGGACTAGCGGGAGCGCCAACACAGATACGCAGTATTTT.